One and the same sample provided the 22 T cell receptor beta chains below, sequenced in a study of blood T cell repertoires in COVID-19. Clones were read by immunoSEQ multiplex PCR, and TCRdb kept only the in-frame ones, dropping some. The sample yields approximately 300,000 clones, 85% to 90% seen once. Sequencing was performed on PBMCs or T cells enriched from blood (not recorded which). The receptors derive from a woman aged 18-29 years who had recovered from COVID-19.

This clone was counted once. The J gene is TRBJ2-3, the V gene TRBV5-6; D is possibly TRBD1 (6 bases). Germline V gene sequence: CDR1 SGHDT, CDR2 YYEEEE. The CDR3 is 13 amino acids. Trimming took 2 bases from V and 4 from J, leaving 8 bases between them. CDR3 sequence (DNA): TGTGCCAGCAGCTTAAGGGGGTCAGATACGCAGTATTTT. It encodes CASSLRGSDTQYF.

V is TRBV5-1 and J is TRBJ2-2; 8 bases map to TRBD1. This CDR3 comprises 16 residues. V was clipped by 4 bases and J by 2 bases; unmatched bases: 7. Germline CDR1 and CDR2: SGHRS and YFSETQ. This CDR3 reads CASSPWTGTNTGELFF. CDR3 bases: TGCGCCAGCAGCCCCTGGACAGGGACCAACACCGGGGAGCTGTTTTTT.

V usage is TRBV4-2 and J usage is TRBJ1-3; no clear D. Deletions cut 5 bases from V and 1 base from J, with 6 bases between. The germline V gene has CDR1 LGHNA and CDR2 YNFKEQ. The CDR3 spans 13 residues. CDR3 bases: TGTGCCAGCAGCAAGCTATCTGGAAACACCATATATTTT. Its protein product is CASSKLSGNTIYF.

V is TRBV10-1 and J is TRBJ1-5; no reliable D call. The CDR3 covers 15 residues. Germline V gene lookup returns CDR1 WNHNN and CDR2 SYGVQD (reference sequence). V lost 9 bases and J 0 bases, leaving 15 bases between the germline ends. CDR3 sequence reads: CARVLRGHSNQPQHF. The DNA of the CDR3 is TGCGCCAGGGTCCTCCGGGGTCATAGCAATCAGCCCCAGCATTTT.

This clone occurred once. The gene calls are TRBV7-3 and TRBJ2-1, with TRBD1 as a possible D gene (5 bases). This CDR3 is 14 amino acids long. The V gene lost 6 bases and the J gene lost 5 bases, with 14 bases spanning the gap. From germline, CDR1 is SGHTA and CDR2 FQGTGA. The CDR3 DNA reads TGTGCCAGCAGAGGGGTGGGGCGCAACAATGAGCAGTTCTTC. It yields the protein CASRGVGRNNEQFF.

The V gene is TRBV9, the J gene TRBJ2-2; 7 bases agree with TRBD2. This CDR3 has 15 residues. Germline V gene data show CDR1 as SGDLS and CDR2 as YYNGEE. V lost 0 bases to trimming and J lost 2 bases; unmatched junction nucleotides: 1. CDR3 sequence: CASSVAGGNTGELFF. CDR3 bases: TGTGCCAGCAGCGTAGCGGGAGGTAACACCGGGGAGCTGTTTTTT.

This clone was counted a single time. This sequence joins TRBV4-2 and TRBJ2-3; 16 nucleotides match TRBD2. CDR3 length equals 17 residues. Germline loops: CDR1 LGHNA, CDR2 YNFKEQ. The ends lost 0 bases at V and 4 bases at J; junction bases unmatched: 1. CDR3 DNA: TGTGCCAGCAGCCAAGAGGGGACTAGCGGGGGGGCAGATACGCAGTATTTT. Its protein is CASSQEGTSGGADTQYF.

The gene calls are TRBV5-1 and TRBJ1-2; D is perhaps TRBD1 (5 bases). The CDR3 is 14 residues long. Germline V lookup: CDR1 SGHRS, CDR2 YFSETQ. V was clipped by 5 bases and J by 8 bases, with 19 bases between them. The CDR3 loop reads CASSEFLSSGGYTF. In DNA, the CDR3 is TGCGCCAGCAGTGAGTTTCTCAGTTCAGGGGGCTACACCTTC.

The J gene is TRBJ1-1, the V gene TRBV24-1; possibly TRBD1 for D (5 bases). Germline V lookup: CDR1 KGHDR, CDR2 SFDVKD. The CDR3 consists of 13 residues. The V and J ends lost 4 bases and 5 bases respectively, with 10 bases between them. CDR3 residues: CATSDQGWTEAFF. The CDR3 DNA reads TGTGCCACCAGTGACCAGGGATGGACTGAAGCTTTCTTT.

The J gene is TRBJ1-2, the V gene TRBV29-1; 10 bases match TRBD1. In germline, CDR1 is SQVTM, CDR2 ANQGSEA. The CDR3 covers 12 residues. The trim removed 6 bases at V and 4 bases at J, leaving 2 bases unmatched. The CDR3 region has the DNA TGCAGCGTCGGGACAGGGGTCTATGGCTACACCTTC. Protein: CSVGTGVYGYTF.

The rearrangement uses TRBV28 and TRBJ2-3, with D possibly being TRBD1 (5 bases). Germline values: CDR1 MDHEN, CDR2 SYDVKM. Trimming shortened V by 8 bases and J by 7 bases, and 22 bases separated the two germline ends. The CDR3 consists of 15 residues. The CDR3 here is CASATRQGIGNTQYF. CDR3 sequence (DNA): TGTGCCAGCGCCACGCGGCAGGGAATCGGAAATACGCAGTATTTT.

The V call is TRBV5-1, the J call TRBJ2-7, with D maybe TRBD1 (6 bases). Germline loops: CDR1 SGHRS, CDR2 YFSETQ. V gave up 0 bases and J gave up 4 bases, with 17 bases separating them. The CDR3 extends over 16 amino acids. The CDR3 loop reads CASSLAGTGNSYEQYF. CDR3 nucleotide sequence: TGCGCCAGCAGCTTGGCAGGAACAGGGAACTCTTACGAGCAGTACTTC.

This clone was observed many times. The CDR3 is CASSDSPPGGPADTQYF. DNA for the CDR3: TGTGCCAGCAGTGACTCCCCTCCGGGAGGCCCCGCAGATACGCAGTATTTT. The rearrangement uses TRBV6-4 and TRBJ2-3, with TRBD2 matching over 7 bases. Per germline, CDR1 MRHNA and CDR2 SNTAGT. CDR3 length: 17 residues. Trimming cost V 0 bases and J 4 bases; bases outside gene matches: 10.

V and J are TRBV7-9 and TRBJ2-1; 9 positions agree with TRBD2. The J segment lost 5 bases and the V segment lost 8 bases, leaving 10 bases of the junction unmatched. CDR1 and CDR2 (germline): SEHNR, FQNEAQ (reference sequence). The CDR3 has 15 amino acids. CDR3 loop: CASVNSGSPHNEQFF. DNA of the CDR3: TGTGCCAGCGTAAATAGCGGGAGCCCTCACAATGAGCAGTTCTTC. Full variable domain (outside the CDR3, taken from reference TRBV7-9 and TRBJ2-1): DTGVSQNPRHKITKRGQNVTFRCDPISEHNRLYWYRQTLGQGPEFLTYFQNEAQLEKSRLLSDRFSAERPKGSFSTLEIQRTEQGDSAMYLCASVNSGSPHNEQFFGPGTRLTVL.

J is TRBJ2-1 and V is TRBV3-1 (or the pseudogene TRBV3-2), with TRBD2 matching 7 bases. This CDR3 is 16 amino acids long. Trimming took 0 bases from V and 9 from J; bases not matched to a gene: 11. Germline V gives CDR1 LGHDT, CDR2 YNNKEL (reference sequence). DNA for the CDR3: TGTGCCAGCAGCCAAGATTTGAGCCCGAGCGGGGCTGAGCAGTTCTTC. Protein sequence: CASSQDLSPSGAEQFF.

CDR3 sequence reads: CASSLMSTDNQPQHF. CDR3 bases: TGTGCCAGCAGCTTGATGTCGACAGACAATCAGCCCCAGCATTTT. The V gene is TRBV5-6, the J gene TRBJ1-5; D might be TRBD1 (5 bases). Trimming left V 1 base short and J 3 bases short, with 11 bases between. The germline V gene has CDR1 SGHDT and CDR2 YYEEEE. The CDR3 runs to 15 residues.

The chain links TRBV19 to TRBJ2-1; 11 nucleotides line up with TRBD2. Trimming cost V 5 bases and J 4 bases; bases outside gene matches: 1. The CDR3 contains 14 residues. From germline, CDR1 is LNHDA and CDR2 SQIVND (reference sequence). The CDR3: CASSLAGGYNEQFF. The CDR3 nucleotides are TGTGCCAGTAGTTTAGCGGGAGGGTACAATGAGCAGTTCTTC.

The V and J genes are TRBV28 and TRBJ1-1; unclear D gene. The V gene lost 4 bases and the J gene lost 4 bases, with 10 bases spanning the gap. Germline values: CDR1 MDHEN, CDR2 SYDVKM. The CDR3 length is 13 residues. The CDR3 region is CASSWQVGTEAFF. CDR3 nucleotides: TGTGCCAGCAGTTGGCAGGTCGGCACTGAAGCTTTCTTT.

V usage is TRBV6-6 and J usage is TRBJ2-7; TRBD2 matches 12 bases. There are 18 residues in the CDR3. The germline CDR1 and CDR2 sequences are MNHNY and SVGAGI (reference sequence). V shed 5 bases and J 4 bases; nucleotides not matched to a gene: 15. The CDR3 is CASSLLTSGSKSNYEQYF. CDR3 bases: TGTGCCAGCAGTCTCCTGACTAGCGGGAGTAAATCTAATTACGAGCAGTACTTC.

This chain joins TRBV6-5 and TRBJ1-2; D possibly corresponds to TRBD1 (5 bases). The CDR3 extends over 13 amino acids. Germline V gene sequence: CDR1 MNHEY, CDR2 SVGAGI. The ends were cut back, 5 bases at V and 4 bases at J, with 11 bases in the middle. The chain's CDR3 is CASSPTVLYGYTF. CDR3 DNA: TGTGCCAGCAGTCCGACAGTACTCTATGGCTACACCTTC.

V gene TRBV28 combines with J gene TRBJ1-2; tentatively, D is TRBD1 (5 bases). The CDR3 is made up of 14 amino acids. The V and J ends lost 6 bases and 0 bases respectively, with 11 bases between them. CDR1 MDHEN and CDR2 SYDVKM come from the germline V gene. CDR3 in amino acids: CASSLGGSNYGYTF. Written as DNA, the CDR3 is TGTGCCAGCAGCCTCGGGGGATCTAACTATGGCTACACCTTC.

This clone has a single count. J is TRBJ1-6 and V is TRBV6-1, with TRBD1 as a possible D gene (5 bases). Germline V lookup: CDR1 MNHNS, CDR2 SASEGT. The V end was cut by 3 bases, the J end by 6 bases, with 12 bases between. The CDR3 sequence is 15 residues long. The CDR3 nucleotides are TGTGCCAGCAGTGAGATGGGGCTTTCTAATTCACCCCTCCACTTT. It specifies CASSEMGLSNSPLHF.